Listed here are 21 T cell receptor beta chains from one sample, sequenced in a study of post-analysis software for immune sequencing data. Study results and caveats: Patients showed TRBV5-6, TRBV5-1 and TRBV20-1 among five TRBV segments more frequent than in controls.

Their antigens remain unidentified. TCR beta cDNA libraries included unique molecular identifiers. TCRdb itself ran the PCR reads through MiXCR, one entry per CDR3 protein. The sample shows approximately 730,000 distinct CDR3 sequences, roughly 30% of them seen only once. The material sequenced was blood. These receptors originate from a girl between 10 and 17 years old with multiple sclerosis.

The table lists this clonotype with a count of one. The chain employs TRBV29-1 and TRBJ2-2; 11 positions agree with TRBD1. Trimming removed 7 bases from V and 7 bases from J; junction bases left unmatched: 11. Germline V CDR1 and CDR2: SQVTM, ANQGSEA. CDR3 length: 15 amino acids. CDR3 residues: CSARTPGQGVGELFF. The CDR3 DNA reads as TGCAGCGCTCGTACCCCGGGACAGGGGGTCGGGGAGCTGTTTTTT.

This clonotype was recorded a few times. V usage is TRBV27 and J usage is TRBJ1-6, with 8 bases that match TRBD1. Germline V lookup: CDR1 MNHEY, CDR2 SMNVEV (reference sequence). V dropped 5 bases and J dropped 2; count of bases not matched to a gene: 8. The CDR3 spans 17 residues. The CDR3 loop is CASSQRTGLAYNSPLHF. Written as DNA, the CDR3 is TGTGCCAGCAGTCAACGGACAGGGTTGGCCTATAATTCACCCCTCCACTTT.

The chain joins TRBV20-1 to TRBJ2-1; tentatively, D is TRBD2 (5 bases). Per the germline V gene, CDR1 is DFQATT and CDR2 is SNEGSKA (reference sequence). V was cut by 1 base and J by 13 bases, with 20 bases left in between. The CDR3 runs to 14 residues. The chain's CDR3 is CSARGWRSGETQFF. CDR3 coding DNA: TGCAGTGCTAGAGGTTGGCGGTCCGGGGAGACCCAGTTCTTC.

The CDR3 DNA is TGCGCCAGCAGCCAAGAAGGCGGAAAACTGTTTTTT. Protein product: CASSQEGGKLFF. The gene calls are TRBV4-3 and TRBJ1-4; no clear D gene. CDR1 and CDR2 (germline): LGHNA, YSLEER. Trimming cost V 0 bases and J 10 bases, with 6 bases left between them. This CDR3 is built from 12 residues.

To note about this clonotype: The junction does not match germline at one end; this may be a read error. The genes are TRBV28 and TRBJ2-4; either TRBD1 or TRBD2 may supply D (7 bases each). The end of the DNA is better explained by TRBJ2-7, so the J call may be wrong. Germline V gene data show CDR1 as MDHEN and CDR2 as SYDVKM. CDR3 length equals 17 residues. The CDR3: CAISAQGVGTKDYEQYF. The DNA for the CDR3 is TGTGCCATCAGTGCCCAGGGGGTCGGGACTAAGGACTACGAGCAGTACTTC.

This clonotype has just a few counts. The V gene is TRBV7-2, the J gene TRBJ2-3; D possibly corresponds to TRBD2 (5 bases). The CDR3 sequence is 15 residues long. Per the germline V gene, CDR1 is SGHTA and CDR2 is FQGNSA. The V and J ends lost 2 bases and 4 bases respectively, with 13 bases between them. The CDR3 nucleotides are TGTGCCAGCAGCTTAATTGGTAGCGTGGCAGATACGCAGTATTTT. Its protein product is CASSLIGSVADTQYF.

This clonotype has more than one count but fewer than ten. V gene TRBV7-9 combines with J gene TRBJ2-3, with a tentative D call TRBD2 (6 bases). The CDR3 is 16 amino acids. The germline gives CDR1 SEHNR, CDR2 FQNEAQ (reference sequence). The V and J ends lost 6 bases and 2 bases respectively, with 18 bases between them. The CDR3 loop reads CASSSRTIYNTDTQYF. Here the CDR3 DNA reads TGTGCCAGCAGTTCGAGGACTATTTACAACACAGATACGCAGTATTTT.

This sequence joins TRBV4-1 and TRBJ2-1; 15 bases match TRBD2. This CDR3 is built from 17 residues. Germline assignment: CDR1 MGHRA and CDR2 YSYEKL. The junction had 10 bases not matched to a gene; V was cut back by 4 bases and J by 9 bases. CDR3 nucleotides: TGCGCCAGCAGCCTGGGGACTAGCGGGAGGACCGGGGGTGAGCAGTTCTTC. Translated: CASSLGTSGRTGGEQFF.

V and J are TRBV6-2 or TRBV6-3 and TRBJ2-1, with D perhaps TRBD1 or TRBD2 (5 bases each). Germline CDR1 is MNHEY and CDR2 is SVGEGT. The CDR3 totals 15 residues. V was pared by 6 bases and J by 3 bases, with 15 bases between. The chain's CDR3 is CASRPRDRSYNEQFF. For the CDR3, the DNA is TGTGCCAGCAGACCCCGGGACCGGAGCTACAATGAGCAGTTCTTC.

The V call is TRBV5-1, the J call TRBJ2-5; TRBD1 or TRBD2 may be the D gene (6 bases each). CDR3 size: 15 residues. V lost 3 bases, J lost 5 bases, and 17 bases lay in between. Germline CDR1 is SGHRS and CDR2 is YFSETQ. The CDR3 reads CASSSDSPGGETQYF. DNA of the CDR3: TGCGCCAGCAGCTCGGACAGTCCTGGGGGGGAGACCCAGTACTTC.

The rearrangement uses TRBV3-1 and TRBJ2-5, with D unresolved. The germline CDR1 and CDR2 sequences are LGHDT and YNNKEL (reference sequence). The ends were cut back, 1 base at V and 5 bases at J, with 14 bases in the middle. The CDR3 length is 15 residues. The CDR3, as DNA: TGTGCCAGCAGCCAAGGGGTCCTAACCGGGGAGACCCAGTACTTC. Its protein product is CASSQGVLTGETQYF.

A remark on this clonotype: One junction end does not reproduce the germline sequence, and a read error may be involved. The chain is built from TRBV29-1 and TRBJ1-6, with a possible D match to TRBD1 (6 bases). Germline CDR1 is SQVTM and CDR2 is ANQGSEA. The CDR3 has 14 residues. Here the CDR3 DNA reads TGCAGCGTTGAGATTGGCACGCCCGGGACACCCCCCCACTTT. Protein: CSVEIGTPGTPPHF.

This clonotype has a single count. The rearrangement joins TRBV20-1 to TRBJ2-7; 9 nucleotides line up with TRBD2. V dropped 4 bases and J dropped 5; count of bases not matched to a gene: 12. This CDR3 is built from 15 residues. CDR1 DFQATT and CDR2 SNEGSKA come from the germline V gene (reference sequence). CDR3 amino acids: CSATPTSGTSHEQYF. Written as DNA, the CDR3 is TGCAGTGCTACGCCGACTAGCGGAACAAGCCACGAGCAGTACTTC.

This clonotype turned up a few times. CDR3 region: CASSLALGATSYEQYF. DNA of the CDR3: TGTGCCAGCAGCTTAGCACTGGGGGCTACCTCCTACGAGCAGTACTTC. The chain recombines TRBV7-2 with TRBJ2-7; maybe TRBD1 (6 bases). The V end lost 0 bases, the J end lost 0 bases, and 12 bases lay between the germline ends. CDR1 and CDR2 from the germline V gene are SGHTA and FQGNSA. This CDR3 region has 16 residues.

This rearrangement joins TRBV20-1 to TRBJ2-5; TRBD1 matches 11 bases. The trim removed 4 bases at V and 0 bases at J, leaving 10 bases unmatched. The CDR3 runs to 17 residues. The germline gives CDR1 DFQATT, CDR2 SNEGSKA (reference sequence). CDR3 amino acids: CSATGTGGSRYQETQYF. CDR3 DNA sequence: TGCAGTGCTACCGGGACAGGGGGTTCCAGGTACCAAGAGACCCAGTACTTC.

This clonotype has only a few counts. This chain uses TRBV19 with TRBJ1-2; D is unresolved. Trimming removed 9 bases from V and 5 bases from J, with 10 bases in between. In germline, CDR1 is LNHDA, CDR2 SQIVND (reference sequence). The CDR3 runs to 11 residues. The CDR3 sequence is CASEQNYGYTF. CDR3 nucleotides: TGTGCCAGCGAACAAAATTATGGCTACACCTTC.

The V call is TRBV11-2, the J call TRBJ2-4; 7 positions match TRBD2. V lost 6 bases to trimming and J lost 7 bases; unmatched junction nucleotides: 12. This CDR3 spans 15 amino acids. Germline V gives CDR1 SGHAT, CDR2 FQNNGV. This chain's CDR3 is CASSPRVGEGNIQYF. The CDR3 nucleotides are TGTGCCAGCAGTCCTCGGGTAGGGGAGGGGAACATTCAGTACTTC.

The gene calls are TRBV4-1 and TRBJ1-3; D uncertain. The CDR3 spans 15 residues. Germline V gene sequence: CDR1 MGHRA, CDR2 YSYEKL. Trimming took 0 bases from V and 0 from J, leaving 6 bases between them. CDR3 region: CASSQEDFSGNTIYF. The CDR3 DNA follows: TGCGCCAGCAGCCAAGAGGACTTCTCTGGAAACACCATATATTTT.

The chain is built from TRBV9 and TRBJ2-1; D is tentatively TRBD1 or TRBD2 (5 bases each). V was pared by 0 bases and J by 8 bases, with 12 bases between. Germline values: CDR1 SGDLS, CDR2 YYNGEE. This CDR3 has 14 amino acids. The CDR3 sequence is CASSVAGPGDEQFF. The CDR3 bases are TGTGCCAGCAGCGTAGCGGGACCCGGTGATGAGCAGTTCTTC.

The table lists this clonotype with a few counts. The chain links TRBV24-1 to TRBJ2-1; TRBD1 matches 9 bases. The trim removed 0 bases at V and 8 bases at J, leaving 10 bases unmatched. The CDR3 loop spans 17 amino acids. Germline V CDR1 and CDR2: KGHDR, SFDVKD. The CDR3 loop is CATSDLAGTGSIHEQFF. CDR3 in DNA: TGTGCCACCAGTGATTTGGCCGGGACAGGGTCGATCCATGAGCAGTTCTTC.

The rearrangement links TRBV5-6 to TRBJ2-3; 9 bases align to TRBD1. After removal of 3 bases from V and 3 bases from J, the junction contained 5 bases not matched to a gene. This CDR3 is built from 15 residues. CDR1 is SGHDT and CDR2 is YYEEEE in the germline V gene. The CDR3 here is CASSWPGQGTDTQYF. The CDR3 bases are TGTGCCAGCAGCTGGCCGGGACAGGGAACAGATACGCAGTATTTT.